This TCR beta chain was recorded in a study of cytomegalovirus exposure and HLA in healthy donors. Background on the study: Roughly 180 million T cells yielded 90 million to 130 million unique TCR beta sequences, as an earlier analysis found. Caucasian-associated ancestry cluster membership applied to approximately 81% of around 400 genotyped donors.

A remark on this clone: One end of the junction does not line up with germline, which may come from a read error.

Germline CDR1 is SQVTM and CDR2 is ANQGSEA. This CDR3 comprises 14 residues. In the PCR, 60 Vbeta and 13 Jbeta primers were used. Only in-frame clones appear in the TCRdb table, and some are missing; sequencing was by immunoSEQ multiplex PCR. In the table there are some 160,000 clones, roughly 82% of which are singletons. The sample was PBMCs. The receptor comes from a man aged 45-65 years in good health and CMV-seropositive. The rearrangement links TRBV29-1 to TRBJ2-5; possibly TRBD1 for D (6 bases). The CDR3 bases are TGCAGCGTGGAAGAGACAGGCAATCAAGAGACCCAGTACTTC. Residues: CSVEETGNQETQYF.